This entry concerns a single T cell receptor beta chain. Antigen specificity is unknown. MiXCR was run by TCRdb on the RT-PCR reads, yielding one entry per CDR3 protein. The table includes about 240,000 distinct CDR3 sequences, 9.5% to 15% detected once. The CDR3 runs to 14 residues. The V end lost 3 bases, the J end lost 4 bases, and 9 bases lay between the germline ends. CDR1 is LGHDT, CDR2 YNNKEL, per germline (reference sequence). The entry originates in a study of response to subunit inactivated influenza vaccine. Regarding the study as a whole: Few additional T cells are recruited per seasonal influenza vaccination, authors suggested.

Material: non-naive T cells sorted from PBMCs, obtained 14 to 15 days before vaccination. This sequence was found in a man aged 45-65 years who received an inactivated influenza vaccine. This chain joins TRBV3-1 and TRBJ2-2, with D unclear. The CDR3: CASSQGWTTGELFF. In DNA, the CDR3 is TGTGCCAGCAGCCAGGGCTGGACCACCGGGGAGCTGTTTTTT.